This T cell receptor beta chain comes out of a study of early T cells in non-severe SARS-CoV-2 infection. Study summary: Sequencing was performed on bulk RNA from unsorted whole blood, leaving chains unpaired.

cDNA molecules, individually, were tagged with unique molecular identifiers. MiXCR, applied by TCRdb to the 5' RACE reads, yields one record per CDR3 protein. Found here are 40,000 or so distinct CDR3 sequences, about 5.3% of them singletons; the top ten hold 6%. Regarding the study as a whole: The matching step, a VDJdb search, favored anti-spike CD8 responses and missed private and CD4 specificities.

Comments on this clonotype: As yet, its antigen is unknown.

Trimming removed 4 bases from V and 5 bases from J, with 21 bases in between. This CDR3 comprises 17 residues. CDR1 and CDR2 (germline): KGHSH, LQKENI. The chain is built from TRBV18 and TRBJ1-5; D might be TRBD1 (6 bases). The clonotype was recovered from an adult who was a healthcare worker with PCR-confirmed SARS-CoV-2 infection or an uninfected control (not recorded which). Sequenced here: whole blood, sampled at baseline. The CDR3 DNA reads TGTGCCAGCTCACTCGCGCCCTCAACAGGGAGTTATCAGCCCCAGCATTTT. Its protein product is CASSLAPSTGSYQPQHF.